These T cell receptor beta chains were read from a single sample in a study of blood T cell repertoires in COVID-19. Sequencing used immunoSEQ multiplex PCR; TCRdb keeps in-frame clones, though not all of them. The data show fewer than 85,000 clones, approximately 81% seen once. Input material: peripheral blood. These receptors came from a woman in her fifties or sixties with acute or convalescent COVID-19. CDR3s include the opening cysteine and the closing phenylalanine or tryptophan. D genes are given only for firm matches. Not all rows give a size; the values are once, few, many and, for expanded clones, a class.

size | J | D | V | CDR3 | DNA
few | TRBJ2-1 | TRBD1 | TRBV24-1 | CATSGSDRGLYNEQFF | TGTGCCACCAGTGGGTCGGACAGGGGACTCTACAATGAGCAGTTCTTC
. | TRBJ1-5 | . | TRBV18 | CASSPPGGYSNQPQHF | TGTGCCAGCTCACCACCAGGAGGATATAGCAATCAGCCCCAGCATTTT
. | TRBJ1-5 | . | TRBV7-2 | CASSPSAGRVPSNQPQHF | TGTGCCAGCAGCCCCTCCGCGGGGAGAGTCCCTAGCAATCAGCCCCAGCATTTT
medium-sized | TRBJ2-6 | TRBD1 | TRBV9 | CASSVEPYRQGTTGANVLTF | TGTGCCAGCAGCGTAGAACCCTACCGACAGGGTACTACTGGGGCCAACGTCCTGACTTTC
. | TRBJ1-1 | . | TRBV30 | CAWRGQAEAFF | TGTGCCTGGAGAGGACAAGCTGAAGCTTTCTTT
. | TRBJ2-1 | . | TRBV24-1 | CATSDRKRGSNEQFF | TGTGCCACCAGTGACCGGAAGCGCGGGTCCAATGAGCAGTTCTTC
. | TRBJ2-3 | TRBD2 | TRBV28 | CASSPPGLAGGLLRTDTQYF | TGTGCCAGCAGTCCCCCGGGACTAGCGGGGGGGCTGCTCCGCACAGATACGCAGTATTTT
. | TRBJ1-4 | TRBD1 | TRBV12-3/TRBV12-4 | CASNGQGREKLFF | TGTGCCAGCAACGGACAGGGGAGGGAAAAACTGTTTTTT
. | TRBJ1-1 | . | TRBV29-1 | CSAPVNPRTEAFF | TGCAGCGCCCCTGTTAACCCCCGGACTGAAGCTTTCTTT
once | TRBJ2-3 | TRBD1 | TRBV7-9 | CASSLGQGARDTQYF | TGTGCCAGCAGCTTAGGACAGGGGGCCCGGGATACGCAGTATTTT
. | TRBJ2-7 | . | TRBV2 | CASSGAVNEQYF | TGTGCCAGCAGTGGGGCAGTAAACGAGCAGTACTTC
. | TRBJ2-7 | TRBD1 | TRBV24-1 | CATSDAPGQGSYEQYF | TGTGCCACCAGTGATGCCCCGGGACAGGGTTCCTACGAGCAGTACTTC
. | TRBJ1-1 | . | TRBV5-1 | CASSAQGNTEAFF | TGCGCCAGCAGCGCACAGGGGAACACTGAAGCTTTCTTT
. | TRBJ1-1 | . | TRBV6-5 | CASSRTENTEAFF | TGTGCCAGCAGTAGGACAGAGAACACTGAAGCTTTCTTT
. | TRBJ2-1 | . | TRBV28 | CASSSAITRGTYNEQFF | TGTGCCAGCAGTTCAGCCATTACCAGGGGAACCTACAATGAGCAGTTCTTC
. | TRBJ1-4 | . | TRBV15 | CATSRPQSATNEKLFF | TGTGCCACCAGCAGACCTCAGTCTGCAACTAATGAAAAACTGTTTTTT
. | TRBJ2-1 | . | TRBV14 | CASSQDRLVERSYNEQFF | TGTGCCAGCAGCCAAGATCGTCTAGTGGAAAGGTCCTACAATGAGCAGTTCTTC
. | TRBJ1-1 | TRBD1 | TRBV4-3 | CASSPDRGAEAFF | TGCGCCAGCAGCCCAGACAGGGGCGCTGAAGCTTTCTTT
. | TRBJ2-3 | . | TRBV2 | CASSAGRVPDTQYF | TGTGCCAGCAGTGCGGGTCGGGTCCCAGATACGCAGTATTTT
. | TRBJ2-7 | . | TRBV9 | CASSEIRGEQYF | TGTGCCAGCAGTGAAATTAGGGGGGAGCAGTACTTC
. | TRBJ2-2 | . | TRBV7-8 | CASSQRVLATNTGELFF | TGTGCCAGCAGCCAGAGAGTCTTAGCTACAAACACCGGGGAGCTGTTTTTT
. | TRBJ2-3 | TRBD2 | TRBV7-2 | CASSYGTSGGPSTDTQYF | TGTGCCAGCAGCTACGGGACTAGCGGGGGGCCGAGCACAGATACGCAGTATTTT
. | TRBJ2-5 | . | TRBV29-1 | CSVEAGGYETQYF | TGCAGCGTTGAAGCTGGGGGGTACGAGACCCAGTACTTC
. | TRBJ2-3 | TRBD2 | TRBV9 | CASSVGVRRGGVDTQYF | TGTGCCAGCAGCGTAGGGGTAAGGCGGGGGGGCGTAGATACGCAGTATTTT
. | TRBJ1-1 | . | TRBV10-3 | CAISEGLRQANTEAFF | TGTGCCATCAGTGAGGGGTTAAGACAGGCCAACACTGAAGCTTTCTTT
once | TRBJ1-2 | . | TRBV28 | CASTTGNYGYTF | TGTGCCAGTACCACGGGGAACTATGGCTACACCTTC
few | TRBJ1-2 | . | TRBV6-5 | CASRRTEGYGYTF | TGTGCCAGCAGGCGGACAGAAGGCTATGGCTACACCTTC
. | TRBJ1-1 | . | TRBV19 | CASDEIAGETEAFF | TGTGCCAGCGATGAAATCGCAGGGGAGACTGAAGCTTTCTTT
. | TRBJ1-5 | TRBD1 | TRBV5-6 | CASSGGTGTAQPQHF | TGTGCCAGCAGCGGAGGCACCGGGACAGCGCAGCCCCAGCATTTT
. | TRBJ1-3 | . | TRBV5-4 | CASIEVAEKWPHSGNTIYF | TGTGCCAGCATAGAGGTAGCGGAGAAATGGCCCCACTCTGGAAACACCATATATTTT
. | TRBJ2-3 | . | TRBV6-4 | CASSLRGSDTQYF | TGTGCCAGCAGTCTGCGGGGTTCAGATACGCAGTATTTT
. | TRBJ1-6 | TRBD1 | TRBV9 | CASSVGVRGGQGSSPLHF | TGTGCCAGCAGCGTAGGCGTCAGGGGCGGACAGGGTAGCTCACCCCTCCACTTT
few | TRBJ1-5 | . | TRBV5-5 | CASSLQASNQPQHF | TGTGCCAGCAGCTTGCAGGCTAGCAATCAGCCCCAGCATTTT
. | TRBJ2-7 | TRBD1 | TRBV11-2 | CASSLERGPTYEQYF | TGTGCCAGCAGCTTAGAAAGGGGGCCCACATACGAGCAGTACTTC
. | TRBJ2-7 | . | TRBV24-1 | CATSVPGSHEQYF | TGTGCCACCAGTGTCCCAGGGTCCCACGAGCAGTACTTC
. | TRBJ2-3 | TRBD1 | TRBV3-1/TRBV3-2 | CASSQDRDRFTDTQYF | TGTGCCAGCAGCCAAGATCGGGACAGGTTCACAGATACGCAGTATTTT
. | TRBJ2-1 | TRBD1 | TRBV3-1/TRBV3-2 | CASSLPGQGSNEQFF | TGTGCCAGCAGCCTTCCGGGACAGGGGTCCAATGAGCAGTTCTTC
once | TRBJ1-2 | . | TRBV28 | CASSPRLRVRGYTF | TGTGCCAGCAGTCCACGCTTGAGGGTGCGTGGCTACACCTTC
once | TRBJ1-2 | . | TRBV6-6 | CASSYSRDTSSGYTF | TGTGCCAGCAGTTACTCTCGGGACACGAGCTCTGGCTACACCTTC
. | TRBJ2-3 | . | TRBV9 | CASSVASSSTDTQYF | TGTGCCAGCAGCGTAGCCTCGTCGTCCACAGATACGCAGTATTTT
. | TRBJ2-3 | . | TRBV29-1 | CSVTGTDTQYF | TGCAGCGTAACCGGGACAGATACGCAGTATTTT
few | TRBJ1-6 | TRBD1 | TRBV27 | CASSSGQGREYNSPLHF | TGTGCCAGCAGTAGCGGACAGGGGAGGGAGTATAATTCACCCCTCCACTTT
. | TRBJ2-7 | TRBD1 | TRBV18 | CASSMDRGSYEQYF | TGTGCCAGCTCCATGGACAGGGGGTCCTACGAGCAGTACTTC
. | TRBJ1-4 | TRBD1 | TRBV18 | CASSPNRGRYLKLFF | TGTGCCAGCTCACCGAACAGGGGCCGGTATTTAAAACTGTTTTTT
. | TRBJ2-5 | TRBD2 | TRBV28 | CASSLTSGGTWETQYF | TGTGCCAGCAGTCTCACTAGCGGGGGGACCTGGGAGACCCAGTACTTC
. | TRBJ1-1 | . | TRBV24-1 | CATSDLDSNAFF | TGTGCCACCAGTGACTTGGACAGTAATGCTTTCTTT
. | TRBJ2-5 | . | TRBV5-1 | CASSLAAPQWETQYF | TGCGCCAGCAGCCTAGCCGCTCCCCAATGGGAGACCCAGTACTTC
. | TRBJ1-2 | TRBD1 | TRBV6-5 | CASSSTGDRANYGYTF | TGTGCCAGCAGTTCTACTGGGGACAGGGCTAACTATGGCTACACCTTC
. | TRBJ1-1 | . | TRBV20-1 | CSARKARRAFF | TGCAGTGCTAGAAAAGCTAGGAGAGCTTTCTTT
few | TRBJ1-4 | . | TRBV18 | CASSPPTGWGDNEKLFF | TGTGCCAGCTCACCACCGACGGGATGGGGAGATAATGAAAAACTGTTTTTT
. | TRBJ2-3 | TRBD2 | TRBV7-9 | CASSLGLAGTQYF | TGTGCCAGCAGCTTGGGACTAGCGGGTACGCAGTATTTT
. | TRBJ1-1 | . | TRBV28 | CASSLAGENTEAFF | TGTGCCAGCAGTTTGGCAGGGGAGAACACTGAAGCTTTCTTT
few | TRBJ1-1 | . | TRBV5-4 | CASSLVANTEAFF | TGTGCCAGCAGCTTGGTGGCCAACACTGAAGCTTTCTTT